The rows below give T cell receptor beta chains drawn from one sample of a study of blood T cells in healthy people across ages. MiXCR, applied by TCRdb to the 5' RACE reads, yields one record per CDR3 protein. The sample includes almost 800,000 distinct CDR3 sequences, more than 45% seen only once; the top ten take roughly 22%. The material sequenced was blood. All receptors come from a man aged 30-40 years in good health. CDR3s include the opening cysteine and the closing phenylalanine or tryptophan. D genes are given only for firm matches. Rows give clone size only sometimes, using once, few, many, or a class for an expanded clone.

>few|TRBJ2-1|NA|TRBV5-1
TGCGCCAGCAGCGGCCACAGGGATCATGAGCAGTTCTTC
CASSGHRDHEQFF
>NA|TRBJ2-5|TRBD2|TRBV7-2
TGTGCCAGCCTAGCGGGGCCTCGCATGATCAATGAGCAGTACTTC
CASLAGPRMINEQYF
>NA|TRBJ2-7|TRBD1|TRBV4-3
TGCGCCAGCAGCCAAGAGTTTTTTCTGGAAGGACAGGGGGGCGAGCAGTACTTC
CASSQEFFLEGQGGEQYF
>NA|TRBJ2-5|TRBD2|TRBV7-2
TGTGCCAGCAGCCTCAACGGCGGGGGGGCCGGAGAGACCCAGTACTTC
CASSLNGGGAGETQYF
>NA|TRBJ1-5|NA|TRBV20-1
TGCAGTGCCTTCGGACTTGGGAATCAGCCCCAGCATTTT
CSAFGLGNQPQHF
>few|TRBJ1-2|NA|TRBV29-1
TGCAGCGCGAAGGGTCAGGGTTGGGGTTATGGCTACACCTTC
CSAKGQGWGYGYTF
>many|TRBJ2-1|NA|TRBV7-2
TGTGCCAGCAGCTGGGCACTTGGGGGGAGTGAGCAGTTCTTC
CASSWALGGSEQFF
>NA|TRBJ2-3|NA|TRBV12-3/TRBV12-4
TGTGCCAGCAGTTTATGGGACACTAGCACAGATACGCAGTATTTT
CASSLWDTSTDTQYF
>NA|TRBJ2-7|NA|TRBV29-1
TGCAGCGTTGATAACGGTAACAATGAGCAGTACTTC
CSVDNGNNEQYF
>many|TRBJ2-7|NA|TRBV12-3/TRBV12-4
TGTGCCAGCAGTTTCTACGAGCAGTACTTC
CASSFYEQYF
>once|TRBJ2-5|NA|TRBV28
TGTGCCAGCAGTTTTGAACTTTCAAGTCGGGGGCAGTACTTC
CASSFELSSRGQYF
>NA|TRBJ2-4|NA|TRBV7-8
TGTGCCAGCAGCTTGGGGCGAGCCAAAAACATTCAGTACTTC
CASSLGRAKNIQYF
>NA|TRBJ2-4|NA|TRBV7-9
TGTGCCAACAGCCCCCCCAGCCTAGCCAAAAACATTCAGTACTTC
CANSPPSLAKNIQYF
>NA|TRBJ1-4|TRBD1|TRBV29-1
TGCAGCGTGGGGACAGAAGTAAATGAAAAACTGTTTTTT
CSVGTEVNEKLFF
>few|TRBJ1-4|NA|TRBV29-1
TGCAGCGCCACAGGGATCTACGATGAAAAACTGTTTTTT
CSATGIYDEKLFF
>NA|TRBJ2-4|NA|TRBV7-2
TGTGCCAGCAGCCCGACCCTCGACAACTCCAAAAACATTCAGTACTTC
CASSPTLDNSKNIQYF
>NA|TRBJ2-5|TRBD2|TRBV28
TGTGCCAGCAGACTAGCGGGAGGGAAAGAGACCCAGTACTTC
CASRLAGGKETQYF
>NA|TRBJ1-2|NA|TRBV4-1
TGCGCCAGCAGCCAAGTAACCCAGGGCTATGGCTACACCTTC
CASSQVTQGYGYTF
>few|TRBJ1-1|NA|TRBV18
TGTGCCAGCTCACCATTGGGAGGAGGCACTGAAGCTTTCTTT
CASSPLGGGTEAFF
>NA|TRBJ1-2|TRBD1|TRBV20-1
TGCAGTGCTAAACCACAGGGGGCGGGGGGCTACACCTTC
CSAKPQGAGGYTF
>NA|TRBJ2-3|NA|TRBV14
TGTGCCAGCAGCCCAACCCGGACTACCCCTGAGGATACGCAGTATTTT
CASSPTRTTPEDTQYF
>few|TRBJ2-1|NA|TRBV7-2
TGTGCCGAAGATCGCCAGCCCTACAATGAGCAGTTCTTC
CAEDRQPYNEQFF
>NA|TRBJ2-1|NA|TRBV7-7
TGTGCCAGCAGCATAAGCTGGGACGTCAATGAGCAGTTCTTC
CASSISWDVNEQFF
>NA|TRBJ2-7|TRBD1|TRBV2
TGTGCTCACCAGAGGGGGACAGGATTCTACGAGCAGTACTTC
CAHQRGTGFYEQYF
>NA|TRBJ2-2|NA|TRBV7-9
TGTGCCAGCAGCCTCCGAGGGGGTGCCACCGGGGAGCTGTTTTTT
CASSLRGGATGELFF
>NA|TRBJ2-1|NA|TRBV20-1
TGCAGTGCTAATCTAGGGGGGTGGGGGAATGAGCAGTTCTTC
CSANLGGWGNEQFF
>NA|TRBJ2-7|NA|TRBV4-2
TGTGCCAGCAGCCAAGGGGTAACAGGGTACGAGCAGTACTTC
CASSQGVTGYEQYF
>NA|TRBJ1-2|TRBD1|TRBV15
TGTGCCACCACACAGGGGACGAACTATGGCTACACCTTC
CATTQGTNYGYTF
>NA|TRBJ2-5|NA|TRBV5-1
TGCGCCAGCAGCTCTTATGCCGGGGCCCTCTACCAGTACTTC
CASSSYAGALYQYF
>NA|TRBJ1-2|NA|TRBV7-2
TGTGCCAGTAGCTTAGTCATCCGCTATGGCTACACCTTC
CASSLVIRYGYTF
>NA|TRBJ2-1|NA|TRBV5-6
TGTGCCAGCGGGTTTACTATAGGGGAGGAGGTCTACAATGAGCAGTTCTTC
CASGFTIGEEVYNEQFF
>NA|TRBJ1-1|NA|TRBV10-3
TGTGCCATCAGGCGGGAAATGAACACTGAAGCTTTCTTT
CAIRREMNTEAFF
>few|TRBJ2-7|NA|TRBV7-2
TGTGCCAGCAGCAATCCACAGGGACCGTACGAGCAGTACTTC
CASSNPQGPYEQYF
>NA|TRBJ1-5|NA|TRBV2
TGTGCCAGCAGTGACAGTCGAAGCACGTATCAGCCCCAGCATTTT
CASSDSRSTYQPQHF
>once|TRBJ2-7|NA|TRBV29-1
TGCAGCGTCGAGGGGGGCCAGAACTCCTACGAGCAGTACTTC
CSVEGGQNSYEQYF
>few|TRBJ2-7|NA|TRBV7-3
TGTGCCAGCAGCTTAGGGTACGCCTACCAGCAGTACTTC
CASSLGYAYQQYF
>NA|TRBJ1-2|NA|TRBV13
TGTGCCAGCAGCCAGACAGATAACTATGGCTACACCTTC
CASSQTDNYGYTF
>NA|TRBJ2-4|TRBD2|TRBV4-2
TGTGCCAGCAGCCAAGAACCACTAGCGGAGAACATTCAGTACTTC
CASSQEPLAENIQYF
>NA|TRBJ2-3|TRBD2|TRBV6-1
TGTGCCAGCACCCGAGTGGCTAGCGGGGCCCCAGATACGCAGTATTTT
CASTRVASGAPDTQYF
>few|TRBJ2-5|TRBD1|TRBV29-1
TGCAGCTCCTGGGACAGAAACGACGGGACCCAGTACTTC
CSSWDRNDGTQYF
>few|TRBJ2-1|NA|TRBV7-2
TGTGCCGGAAGAGACCGCAATGAGCAGTTCTTC
CAGRDRNEQFF
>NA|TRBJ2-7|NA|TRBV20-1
TGCAGTGCTCCCAAAAGGGGGGCCGGTGTAGCCTACGAGCAGTACTTC
CSAPKRGAGVAYEQYF
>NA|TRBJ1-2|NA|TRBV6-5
TGTGCCAGCAGTTACTCGAGACGCAGACAACAAAGAGAGGGCTACACCTTC
CASSYSRRRQQREGYTF
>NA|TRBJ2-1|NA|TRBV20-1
TGCAGTGCTAGCGCCCTGAGGGCGGGGGCCGCCTTCTCCTACAATGAGCAGTTCTTC
CSASALRAGAAFSYNEQFF
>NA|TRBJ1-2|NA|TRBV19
TGTGCCAGTAGAACAGAGCACTATGGCTACACCTTC
CASRTEHYGYTF
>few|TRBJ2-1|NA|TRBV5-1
TGCGCCAGCAGCGCACGGGGAAAAAACAATGAGCAGTTCTTC
CASSARGKNNEQFF
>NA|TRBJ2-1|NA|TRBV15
TGTGCCACCAGCCAAGGGGGAAGGGAGTCGGGTTACAATGAGCAGTTCTTC
CATSQGGRESGYNEQFF
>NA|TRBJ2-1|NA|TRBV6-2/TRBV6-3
TGTGCCAGCAGTTACTGGGGGGATACCAATGAGCAGTTCTTC
CASSYWGDTNEQFF
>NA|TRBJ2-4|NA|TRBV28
TGTGCCAGCAGTTTCCCGGGGACAGCCGGAGGGATTCAGTACTTC
CASSFPGTAGGIQYF
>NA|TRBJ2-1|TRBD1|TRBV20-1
TGCAGTGCGGACAGGGCTTTATACAATGAGCAGTTCTTC
CSADRALYNEQFF